These 11 T cell receptor beta chains came from one sample sequenced in a study of early T cells in non-severe SARS-CoV-2 infection. TCRdb redid the calling of the 5' RACE reads with MiXCR, one entry per CDR3 protein. The table has around 64,000 distinct CDR3 sequences, about an eighth seen once; the top ten hold 5% to 6.5%. The sample taken for sequencing was whole blood. These receptors were taken from an adult who was a healthcare worker with PCR-confirmed SARS-CoV-2 infection or an uninfected control (not recorded which).

This clonotype was counted ten times or more. The chain couples TRBV29-1 to TRBJ2-1, with D maybe TRBD1 (5 bases). The CDR3 is made up of 11 amino acids. Trimming removed 7 bases from V and 9 bases from J, with 13 bases in between. Germline V gene data show CDR1 as SQVTM and CDR2 as ANQGSEA. The CDR3 loop is CSATSRGEQFF. The CDR3 DNA follows: TGCAGCGCCACTTCTAGGGGTGAGCAGTTCTTC.

This clonotype showed up many times. The rearrangement uses TRBV7-8 and TRBJ1-4; no definite D call. Between the trimmed V and J ends, which lost 5 bases and 8 bases, there was a span of 12 bases. The length of the CDR3 is 13 residues. Germline CDR1 SGHVS, CDR2 FQNEAQ. Written as DNA, the CDR3 is TGTGCCAGCAGCAGGACGCACGAGGAAAAACTGTTTTTT. It translates to CASSRTHEEKLFF.

This clonotype was counted at least ten times. CDR3 bases: TGCAGCGTTTCTGAGGGCCGAATTAAAAACATTCAGTACTTC. Translated: CSVSEGRIKNIQYF. The chain employs TRBV29-1 and TRBJ2-4, with D possibly matching TRBD2 (5 bases). The CDR3 covers 14 residues. Per the germline V gene, CDR1 is SQVTM and CDR2 is ANQGSEA. Trimming took 5 bases from V and 4 from J, leaving 15 bases between them.

The chain uses TRBV29-1 and TRBJ2-5, with D perhaps given as TRBD1 or TRBD2 (5 bases each). The CDR3 spans 11 residues. Germline lookup yields CDR1 SQVTM and CDR2 ANQGSEA. V lost 6 bases, J lost 0 bases, and 5 bases lay in between. CDR3 protein: CSVGDQETQYF. In DNA form, the CDR3 reads TGCAGCGTGGGGGACCAAGAGACCCAGTACTTC.

This sequence joins TRBV6-5 and TRBJ2-3; possibly TRBD1 or TRBD2 for D (5 bases each). The length of the CDR3 is 15 residues. The germline V gene encodes CDR1 MNHEY and CDR2 SVGAGI. Trimming took off 0 bases at V and 2 bases at J, with 9 bases between the two ends. The chain's CDR3 is CASSYSHGTTDTQYF. The CDR3 DNA reads as TGTGCCAGCAGTTACTCGCACGGGACCACAGATACGCAGTATTTT.

The chain recombines TRBV20-1 with TRBJ1-1; D remains ambiguous. Germline lookup yields CDR1 DFQATT and CDR2 SNEGSKA (reference sequence). The CDR3 extends over 14 amino acids. The V gene lost 2 bases and the J gene lost 1 base, with 11 bases spanning the gap. The CDR3 nucleotides are TGCAGTGCTAGAACCGGAGGCAGGAACACTGAAGCTTTCTTT. Residues: CSARTGGRNTEAFF.

This clonotype showed up just a few times. The chain has TRBV28 and TRBJ2-7; 7 nucleotides align to TRBD1. V lost 7 bases and J lost 5; bases outside the gene matches: 11. The CDR3 has 14 amino acids. Germline V gene lookup returns CDR1 MDHEN and CDR2 SYDVKM. The CDR3 nucleotides read TGTGCCAGCACCCCGACAGGGTGGAGCGACGAGCAGTACTTC. It codes for CASTPTGWSDEQYF.

In this sample, this clonotype turned up a few times. The genes are TRBV29-1 and TRBJ2-1; 7 nucleotides match TRBD1. The CDR3 is 12 residues long. The germline CDR1 and CDR2 sequences are SQVTM and ANQGSEA. Germline trimming cut 4 bases from V and 7 bases from J; bases unmatched to any gene: 4. CDR3 in amino acids: CSVVGTENEQFF. CDR3 nucleotide sequence: TGCAGCGTTGTGGGGACAGAGAATGAGCAGTTCTTC.

This clonotype was observed at least ten times. This rearrangement joins TRBV7-2 to TRBJ2-3, with no clear D. The CDR3 covers 14 residues. V lost 5 bases, J lost 2 bases, and 11 bases lay in between. Germline CDR1 is SGHTA and CDR2 is FQGNSA. The CDR3 here is CASSQRLITDTQYF. The DNA of the CDR3 is TGTGCCAGCAGCCAAAGGCTCATCACAGATACGCAGTATTTT.

This clonotype came up many times. The chain employs TRBV18 and TRBJ1-2; D is perhaps TRBD1 (5 bases). V lost 3 bases and J 4 bases, leaving 12 bases between the germline ends. Germline loops: CDR1 KGHSH, CDR2 LQKENI. This CDR3 spans 14 amino acids. DNA for the CDR3: TGTGCCAGCTCACCCCAGGGACTCTCCTATGGCTACACCTTC. As protein: CASSPQGLSYGYTF.

This clonotype was detected only a few times. The chain links TRBV29-1 to TRBJ2-7; possibly TRBD1 or TRBD2 for D (5 bases each). V gave up 4 bases and J gave up 5 bases, with 12 bases separating them. CDR3 size: 12 residues. From germline, CDR1 is SQVTM and CDR2 ANQGSEA. For the CDR3, the DNA is TGCAGCGTTGTCTCCGGGGCCCACGAGCAGTACTTC. This codes for CSVVSGAHEQYF.